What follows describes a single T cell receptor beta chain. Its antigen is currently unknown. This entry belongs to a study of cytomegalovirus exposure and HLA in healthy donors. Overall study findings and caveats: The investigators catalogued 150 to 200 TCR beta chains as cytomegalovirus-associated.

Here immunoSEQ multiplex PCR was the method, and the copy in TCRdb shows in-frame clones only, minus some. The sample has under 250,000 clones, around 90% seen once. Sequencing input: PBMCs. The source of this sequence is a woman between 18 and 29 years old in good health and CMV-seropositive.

As DNA, the CDR3 is TGTGCCAGCAGTGAAGCAGGAGGACCGAACTATGGCTACACCTTC. Translation gives CASSEAGGPNYGYTF. The rearrangement links TRBV6-1 to TRBJ1-2; D is ambiguous. CDR3 length: 15 residues. The V gene's germline CDR1 is MNHNS and CDR2 SASEGT. V lost 0 bases and J 2 bases, leaving 10 bases between the germline ends.